The clone carrying this T cell receptor (beta chain) has more than one count but fewer than ten. Its target is not known. The data belong to a study of T cells after yellow fever vaccination. The study's findings and limits: Most primary-vaccination clones reappeared after the booster (less than 98% CD4, 85% to 90% CD8). The CD4 and CD8 compartments had a small share of their clonotypes in common.

For TCR, cDNA came from 5'RACE template switching, which added a universal primer site and UMIs. One entry per CDR3 protein results from TCRdb running MiXCR on the 5' RACE reads. The sample lists some 99,000 distinct CDR3 sequences; under 6.5% were seen once. Germline assignment: CDR1 SGHTA and CDR2 FQGNSA. V was pared by 6 bases and J by 0 bases, with 19 bases between. The CDR3 runs to 17 residues. The chain combines TRBV7-2 with TRBJ2-3, with D unresolved. The clonotype originates from a man in his late teens or twenties who received the YFV17D yellow fever vaccine. Sequenced material: CD8+ T cells sorted from PBMCs, taken 10 days after the yellow fever booster vaccination. CDR3 in amino acids: CASSLPAGPISTDTQYF. DNA for the CDR3: TGTGCCAGCAGTCTCCCCGCAGGCCCCATTAGCACAGATACGCAGTATTTT.